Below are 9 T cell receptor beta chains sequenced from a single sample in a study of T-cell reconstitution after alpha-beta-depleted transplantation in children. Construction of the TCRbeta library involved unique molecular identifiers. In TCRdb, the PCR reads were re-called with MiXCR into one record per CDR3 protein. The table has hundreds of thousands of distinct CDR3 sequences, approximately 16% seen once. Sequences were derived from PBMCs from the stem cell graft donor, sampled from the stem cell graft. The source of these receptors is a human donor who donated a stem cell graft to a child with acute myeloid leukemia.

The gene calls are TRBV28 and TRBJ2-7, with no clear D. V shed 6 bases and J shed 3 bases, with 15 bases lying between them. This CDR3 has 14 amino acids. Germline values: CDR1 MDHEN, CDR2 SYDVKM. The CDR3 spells CASSALGSFYEQYV. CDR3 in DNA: TGTGCCAGCAGCGCCCTGGGGTCCTTCTACGAGCAGTACGTC.

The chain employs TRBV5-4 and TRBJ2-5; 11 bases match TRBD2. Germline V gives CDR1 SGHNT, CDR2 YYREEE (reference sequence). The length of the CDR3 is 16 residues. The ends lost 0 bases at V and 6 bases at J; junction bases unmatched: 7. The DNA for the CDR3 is TGTGCCAGCAGCTTGGAGTTAGCGGGGGGGCCGCAGACCCAGTACTTC. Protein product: CASSLELAGGPQTQYF.

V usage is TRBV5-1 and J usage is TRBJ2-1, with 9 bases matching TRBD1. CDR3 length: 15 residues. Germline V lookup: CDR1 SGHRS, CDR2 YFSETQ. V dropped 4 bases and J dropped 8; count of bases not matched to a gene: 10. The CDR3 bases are TGCGCCAGCAGCCCAGGGACAGGGTTCGAGGATGAGCAGTTCTTC. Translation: CASSPGTGFEDEQFF.

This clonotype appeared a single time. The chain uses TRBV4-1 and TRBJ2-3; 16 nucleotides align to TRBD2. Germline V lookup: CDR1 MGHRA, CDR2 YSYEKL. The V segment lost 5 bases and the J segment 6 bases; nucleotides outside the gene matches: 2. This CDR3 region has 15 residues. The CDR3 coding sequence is TGCGCCAGCAGCGGGACTAGCGGGGGGGAGGATACGCAGTATTTT. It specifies CASSGTSGGEDTQYF.

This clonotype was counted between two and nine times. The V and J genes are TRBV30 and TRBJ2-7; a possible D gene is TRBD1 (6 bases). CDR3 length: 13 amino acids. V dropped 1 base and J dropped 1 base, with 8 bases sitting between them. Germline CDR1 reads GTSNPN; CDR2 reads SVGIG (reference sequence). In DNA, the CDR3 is TGTGCCTGGAGTGGGGGGCATTCCTACGAGCAGTACTTC. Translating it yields CAWSGGHSYEQYF.

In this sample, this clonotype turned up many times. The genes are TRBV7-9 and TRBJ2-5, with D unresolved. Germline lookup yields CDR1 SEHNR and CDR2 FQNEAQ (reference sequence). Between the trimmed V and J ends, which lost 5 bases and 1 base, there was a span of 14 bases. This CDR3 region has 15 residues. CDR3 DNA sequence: TGTGCCAGCAGCCACGTACAGTCAATCCAAGAGACCCAGTACTTC. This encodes CASSHVQSIQETQYF.

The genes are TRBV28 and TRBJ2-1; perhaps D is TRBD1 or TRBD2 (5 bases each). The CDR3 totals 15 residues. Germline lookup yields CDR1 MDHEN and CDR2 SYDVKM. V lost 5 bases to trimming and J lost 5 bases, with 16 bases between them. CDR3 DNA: TGTGCCAGCAGTCGTCCGGCAGGGAGAAACAATGAGCAGTTCTTC. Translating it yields CASSRPAGRNNEQFF.

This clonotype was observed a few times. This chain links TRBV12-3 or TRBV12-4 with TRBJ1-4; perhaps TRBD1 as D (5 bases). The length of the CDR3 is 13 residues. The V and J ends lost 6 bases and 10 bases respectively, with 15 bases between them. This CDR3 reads CASSPDLGGKLFF. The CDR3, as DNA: TGTGCCAGCAGCCCAGACTTGGGGGGAAAACTGTTTTTT.

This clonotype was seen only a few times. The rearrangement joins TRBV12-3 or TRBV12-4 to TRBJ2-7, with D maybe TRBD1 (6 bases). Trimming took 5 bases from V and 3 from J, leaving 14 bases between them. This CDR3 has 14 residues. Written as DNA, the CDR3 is TGTGCCAGCAGTACCCGGACAGTCGTCTACGAGCAGTACTTC. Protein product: CASSTRTVVYEQYF.